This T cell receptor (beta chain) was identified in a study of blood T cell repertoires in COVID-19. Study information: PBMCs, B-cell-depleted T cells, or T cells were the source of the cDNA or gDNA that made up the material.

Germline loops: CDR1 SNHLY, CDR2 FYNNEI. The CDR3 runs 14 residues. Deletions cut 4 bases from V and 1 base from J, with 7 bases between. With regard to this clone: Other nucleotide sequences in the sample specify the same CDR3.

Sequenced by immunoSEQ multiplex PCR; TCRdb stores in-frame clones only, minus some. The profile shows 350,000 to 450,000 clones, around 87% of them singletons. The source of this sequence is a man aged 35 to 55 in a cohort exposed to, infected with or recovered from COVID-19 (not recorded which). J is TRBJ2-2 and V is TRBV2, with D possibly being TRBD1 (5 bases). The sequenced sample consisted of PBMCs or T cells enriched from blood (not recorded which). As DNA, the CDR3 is TGTGCCAGCAGTGGGCAGGGGAACACCGGGGAGCTGTTTTTT. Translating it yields CASSGQGNTGELFF.